The 4 T cell receptor beta chains below all came from one sample that was sequenced in a study of CXCR3-negative and CXCR3-positive naive CD8 T cells. UMI-tagged TRB cDNA libraries were built via 5' RACE. TCRdb reprocessed the 5' RACE reads, keeping one entry per CDR3 protein, no DNA. This sample's table has around 60,000 distinct CDR3 sequences. Study observations and caveats: CXCR3-positive naive cells carried more hydrophobic TRB CDR3s than CXCR3-negative naive cells did.

These receptors have no known antigen. The sample consisted of naive CXCR3+ CD8+ T cells from blood. Subset specified: CD45RO-CCR7+CD27+CD95- naive CD8+ T cells expressing CXCR3 (TNR3+). The origin of the receptors is a human donor in good health. Some clones in this sample may be carry-over from other donors' samples.

This chain joins TRBV20-1 and TRBJ1-5. Germline CDR1 and CDR2: DFQATT and SNEGSKA (reference sequence). This CDR3 has 11 residues. CDR3 region: CSARDVGPQHF.

The chain links TRBV7-2 to TRBJ1-2. This CDR3 has 14 residues. Germline V gives CDR1 SGHTA, CDR2 FQGNSA. CDR3 sequence: CASNLLGDLGGYTF.

The chain employs TRBV29-1 and TRBJ2-5; TCRdb gives TRBD1 as the D gene, but with no DNA this cannot be confirmed. The V gene's germline CDR1 is SQVTM and CDR2 ANQGSEA. This CDR3 is built from 12 residues. The CDR3: CSVDWGAETQYF.

The V call is TRBV20-1, the J call TRBJ2-7; TCRdb returns TRBD1, unconfirmable since there is no DNA. The CDR3 spans 11 residues. Germline V gene lookup returns CDR1 DFQATT and CDR2 SNEGSKA (reference sequence). CDR3 protein: CSASPPAEQYF.